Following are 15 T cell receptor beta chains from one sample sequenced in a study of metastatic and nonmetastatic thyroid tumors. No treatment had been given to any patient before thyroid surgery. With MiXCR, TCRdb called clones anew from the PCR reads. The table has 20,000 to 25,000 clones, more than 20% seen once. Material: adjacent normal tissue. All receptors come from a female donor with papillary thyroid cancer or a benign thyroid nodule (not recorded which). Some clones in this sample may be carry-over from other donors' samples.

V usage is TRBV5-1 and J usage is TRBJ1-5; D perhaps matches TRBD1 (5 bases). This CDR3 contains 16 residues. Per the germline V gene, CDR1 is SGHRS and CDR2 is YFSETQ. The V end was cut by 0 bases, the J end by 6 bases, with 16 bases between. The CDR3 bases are TGCGCCAGCAGCTTGGGGGACCGACAGTTGGGTCAGCCCCAGCATTTT. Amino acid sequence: CASSLGDRQLGQPQHF.

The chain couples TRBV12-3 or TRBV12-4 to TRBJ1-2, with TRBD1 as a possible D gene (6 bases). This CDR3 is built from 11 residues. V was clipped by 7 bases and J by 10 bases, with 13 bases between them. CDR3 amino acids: CASMRQAVYTF. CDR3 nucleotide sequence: TGTGCCAGCATGAGACAGGCGGTCTACACCTTC.

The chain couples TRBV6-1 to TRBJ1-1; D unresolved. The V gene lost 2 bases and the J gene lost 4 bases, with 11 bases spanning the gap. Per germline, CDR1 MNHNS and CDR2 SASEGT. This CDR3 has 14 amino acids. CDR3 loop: CASSELHGSTEAFF. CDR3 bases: TGTGCCAGCAGTGAATTGCATGGATCCACTGAAGCTTTCTTT.

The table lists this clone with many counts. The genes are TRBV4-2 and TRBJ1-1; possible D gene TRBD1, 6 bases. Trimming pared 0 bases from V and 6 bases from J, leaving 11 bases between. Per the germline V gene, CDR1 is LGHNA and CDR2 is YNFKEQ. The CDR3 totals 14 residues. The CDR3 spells CASSQDPGAPEAFF. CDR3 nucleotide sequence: TGTGCCAGCAGCCAAGACCCAGGGGCTCCTGAAGCTTTCTTT.

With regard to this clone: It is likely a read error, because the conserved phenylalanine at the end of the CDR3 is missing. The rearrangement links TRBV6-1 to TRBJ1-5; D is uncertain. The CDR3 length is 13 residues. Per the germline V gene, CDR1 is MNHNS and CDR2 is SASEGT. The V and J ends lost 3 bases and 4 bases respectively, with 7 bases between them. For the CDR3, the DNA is TGTGCCAGCAGTGACGGTGCTAATCAGCCCCAGCATTCT. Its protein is CASSDGANQPQHS.

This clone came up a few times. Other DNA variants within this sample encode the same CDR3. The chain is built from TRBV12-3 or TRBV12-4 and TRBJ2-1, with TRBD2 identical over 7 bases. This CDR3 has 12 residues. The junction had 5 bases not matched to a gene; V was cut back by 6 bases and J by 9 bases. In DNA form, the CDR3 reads TGTGCCAGCAGGGAACGGGGGGTTGAGCAGTTCTTC. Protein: CASRERGVEQFF.

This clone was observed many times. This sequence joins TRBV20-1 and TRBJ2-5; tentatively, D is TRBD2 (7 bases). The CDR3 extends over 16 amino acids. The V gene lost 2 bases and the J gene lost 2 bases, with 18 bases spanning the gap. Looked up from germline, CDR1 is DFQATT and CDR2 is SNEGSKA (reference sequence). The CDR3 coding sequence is TGCAGTGCTAGATTTTGGGGGGGGCATAATCAAGAGACCCAGTACTTC. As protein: CSARFWGGHNQETQYF.

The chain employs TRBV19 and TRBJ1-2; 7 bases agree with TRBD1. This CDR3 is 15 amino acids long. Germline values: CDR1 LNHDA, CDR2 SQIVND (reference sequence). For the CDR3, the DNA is TGTGACGGTAGTATGGGGGACAGCATTGGCGAGGGCTACACCTTC. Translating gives CDGSMGDSIGEGYTF.

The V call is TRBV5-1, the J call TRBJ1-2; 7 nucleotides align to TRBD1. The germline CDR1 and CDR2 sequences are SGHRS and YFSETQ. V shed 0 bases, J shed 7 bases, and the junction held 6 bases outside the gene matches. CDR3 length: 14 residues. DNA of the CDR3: TGCGCCAGCAGCTTGGGAGTGACAGGGTCTGGCTACACCTTC. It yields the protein CASSLGVTGSGYTF.

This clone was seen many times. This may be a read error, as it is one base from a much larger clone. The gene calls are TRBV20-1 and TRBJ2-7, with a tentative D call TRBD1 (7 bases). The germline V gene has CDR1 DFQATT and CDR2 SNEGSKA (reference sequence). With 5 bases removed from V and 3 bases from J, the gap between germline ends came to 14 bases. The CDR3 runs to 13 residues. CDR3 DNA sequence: TGCAGTGCTGGAGGCGGGACAGACTACGAGCAGTACTTC. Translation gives CSAGGGTDYEQYF.

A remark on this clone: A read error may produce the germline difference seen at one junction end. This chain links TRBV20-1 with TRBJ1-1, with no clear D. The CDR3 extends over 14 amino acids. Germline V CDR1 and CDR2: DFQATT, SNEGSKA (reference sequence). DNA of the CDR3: TGCAGTGCTAAGACCGCAGAGAAGAACAGTGAAGCTTTCTTT. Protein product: CSAKTAEKNSEAFF.

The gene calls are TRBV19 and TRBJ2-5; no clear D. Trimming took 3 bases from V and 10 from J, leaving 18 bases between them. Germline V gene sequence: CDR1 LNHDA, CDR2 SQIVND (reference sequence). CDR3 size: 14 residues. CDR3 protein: CASSIPGSISNQYF. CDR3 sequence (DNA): TGTGCCAGTAGTATCCCGGGCAGTATATCGAACCAGTACTTC.

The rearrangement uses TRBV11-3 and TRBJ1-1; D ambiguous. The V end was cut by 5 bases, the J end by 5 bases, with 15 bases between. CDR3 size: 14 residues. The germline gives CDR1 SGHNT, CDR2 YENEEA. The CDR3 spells CASSTLGAGTEAFF. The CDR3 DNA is TGTGCCAGCAGCACCCTCGGAGCGGGGACTGAAGCTTTCTTT. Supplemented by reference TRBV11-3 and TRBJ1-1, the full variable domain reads EAGVVQSPRYKIIEKKQPVAFWCNPISGHNTLYWYLQNLGQGPELLIRYENEEAVDDSQLPKDRFSAERLKGVDSTLKIQPAELGDSAVYLCASSTLGAGTEAFFGQGTRLTVV.

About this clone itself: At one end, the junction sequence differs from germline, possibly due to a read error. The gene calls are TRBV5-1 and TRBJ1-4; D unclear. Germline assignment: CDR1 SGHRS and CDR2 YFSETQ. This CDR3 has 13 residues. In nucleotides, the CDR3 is TGCACCAGCAGCTTTCAGCCGGGAGATAAACTGTTTTTT. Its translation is CTSSFQPGDKLFF.

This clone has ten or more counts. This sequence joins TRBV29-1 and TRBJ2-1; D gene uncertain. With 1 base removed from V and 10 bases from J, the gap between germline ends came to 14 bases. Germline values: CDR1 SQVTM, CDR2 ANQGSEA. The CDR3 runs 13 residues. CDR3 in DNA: TGCAGCGTTGAAGCGGGCGCCCTGGGGGAGCAGTTCTTC. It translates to CSVEAGALGEQFF.